A single T cell receptor (beta chain) is shown here with its context. Its target antigen remains unknown. Qualities for individual bases were not recorded, and no much larger clone is one base off. Libraries were constructed by the immunoSEQ multiplex PCR assay. The original pipeline was this. A statistical classification framework was built to diagnose cytomegalovirus status from the catalog of TCR beta chain sequences. In TCRdb, the immuneACCESS table is reduced to in-frame sequences with V and J assigned. These tables do not hold every clone; where another copy was compared, an unresolved V gene accounts for under half, and the others remain unexplained. The V and J calls and clone size come from that table; D and trimming were worked out from the DNA. This sample comprises about 95,000 clones, 85% of them detected only once. The ten most abundant clones make up 20% to 25% of the sample. This sample was taken from a study of cytomegalovirus exposure and HLA in healthy donors (dated by TCRdb to about 2017). The study in broad terms: A later analysis indicated that the 95 to 150 validation repertoires were generated on the platform also employed for the 600 to 750 repertoires of the first cohort. The study aimed to test whether cataloging public T cell receptors could reveal signatures of past pathogen exposure. In addition to the first cohort of 650 to 750 subjects, a separate validation cohort of 100 to 150 different subjects was used. To predict cytomegalovirus infection status, the study brought together high-throughput TCR immunosequencing, statistical association of individual TCRs with disease status, and machine learning.

V drops 0 bases and J drops 0 bases, leaving 8 bases in between. CDR3 length: 15 amino acids, cysteine to phenylalanine. Left in the record is the CDR3 DNA by itself, 45 bases read in frame from the first base. CDR1 and CDR2 were assigned from the germline V gene (reference sequence) as GTSNPN and SVGIG. General findings and caveats noted by the study authors: The study listed approximately 150 TCR beta chains as associated with cytomegalovirus. In vitro tests confirmed that a few of the cytomegalovirus-associated TCR beta chains recognize cytomegalovirus antigens. The classifier was reported to diagnose cytomegalovirus status with high specificity and sensitivity in both the original and validation cohorts. A later analysis had no HLA typing for the validation cohort, so co-occurrence there was scored across all 130 or so repertoires. A later analysis found that TCRs clustered in the first cohort also tended to co-occur in the 120 or so validation repertoires, with more than 90% of cluster scores above 0. It was suggested by the authors that the approach could potentially be generalized to other disease states and immunological phenotypes. While some public TCRs were present in many individuals, most TCR sequences turned up only very rarely across donors.

The donors belonged to the validation cohort of around 110 subjects, which was separate from the roughly 680-subject first cohort. The sequenced sample was PBMCs. This clonotype was obtained from a man between 18 and 35 years old in good health and CMV-seropositive. The V and J segments used are TRBV30 and TRBJ1-4; TRBD1 is perhaps the D gene, given 5 matching bases. The CDR3 sequence is CAWSVGLATNEKLFF. The nucleotide sequence is TGTGCCTGGAGTGTGGGACTTGCAACTAATGAAAAACTGTTTTTT.